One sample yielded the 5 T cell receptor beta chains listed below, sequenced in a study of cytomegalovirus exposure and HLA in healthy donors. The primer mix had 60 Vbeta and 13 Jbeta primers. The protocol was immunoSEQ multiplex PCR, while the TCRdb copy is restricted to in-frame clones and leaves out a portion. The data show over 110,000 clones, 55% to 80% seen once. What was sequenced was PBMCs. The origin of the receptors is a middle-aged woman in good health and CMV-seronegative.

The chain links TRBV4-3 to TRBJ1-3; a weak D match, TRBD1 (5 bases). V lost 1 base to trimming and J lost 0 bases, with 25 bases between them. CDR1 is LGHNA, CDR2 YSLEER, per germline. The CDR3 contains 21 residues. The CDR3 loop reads CASSQVPGKGNQPVSGNTIYF. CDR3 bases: TGCGCCAGCAGCCAAGTCCCAGGGAAGGGAAACCAACCAGTCTCTGGAAACACCATATATTTT.

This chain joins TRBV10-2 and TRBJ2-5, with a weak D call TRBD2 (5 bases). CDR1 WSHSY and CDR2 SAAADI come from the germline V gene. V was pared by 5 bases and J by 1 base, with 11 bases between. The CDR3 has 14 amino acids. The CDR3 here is CASSSGSSQETQYF. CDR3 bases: TGCGCCAGCAGTTCGGGGAGTTCCCAAGAGACCCAGTACTTC.

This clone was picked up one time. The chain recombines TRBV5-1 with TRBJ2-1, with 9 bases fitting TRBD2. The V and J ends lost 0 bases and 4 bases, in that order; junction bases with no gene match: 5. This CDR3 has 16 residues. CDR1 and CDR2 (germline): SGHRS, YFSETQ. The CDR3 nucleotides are TGCGCCAGCAGCTTGGCGGCTAGCGGGGTGTACAATGAGCAGTTCTTC. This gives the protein CASSLAASGVYNEQFF.

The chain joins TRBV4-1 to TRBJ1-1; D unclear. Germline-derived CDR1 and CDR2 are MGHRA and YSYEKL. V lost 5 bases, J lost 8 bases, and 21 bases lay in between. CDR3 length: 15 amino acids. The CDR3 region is CASSIGEGIVSEAFF. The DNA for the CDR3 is TGCGCCAGCAGCATAGGTGAGGGTATCGTTTCGGAAGCTTTCTTT.

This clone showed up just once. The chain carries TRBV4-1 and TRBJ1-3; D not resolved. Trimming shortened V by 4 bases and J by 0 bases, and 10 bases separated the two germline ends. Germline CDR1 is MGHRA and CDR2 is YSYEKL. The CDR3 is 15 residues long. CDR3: CASSRLLSSGNTIYF. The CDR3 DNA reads TGCGCCAGCAGCCGTCTACTGAGCTCTGGAAACACCATATATTTT.